This entry lists 7 T cell receptor beta chains sequenced from one sample in a study of blood T cell repertoires in COVID-19. Profiling relied on immunoSEQ multiplex PCR, and the TCRdb table lists in-frame clones only, not all of them. The data contain about 350,000 clones, around 87% of them singletons. The material sequenced was PBMCs or T cells enriched from blood (not recorded which). The origin of the receptors is a woman in her 30s who had recovered from COVID-19.

V usage is TRBV6-5 and J usage is TRBJ1-5; the D gene is possibly TRBD1 (6 bases). CDR1 and CDR2 (germline): MNHEY, SVGAGI. V lost 3 bases and J lost 5, with 11 bases in between. The CDR3 consists of 14 residues. The DNA of the CDR3 is TGTGCCAGCAGTTATAAAGGGGGTTATCAGCCCCAGCATTTT. It translates to CASSYKGGYQPQHF.

This chain uses TRBV3-1 (or the pseudogene TRBV3-2) with TRBJ2-7, with 7 bases identical to TRBD1. This CDR3 contains 16 residues. Germline V lookup: CDR1 LGHDT, CDR2 YNNKEL (reference sequence). The trim removed 3 bases at V and 3 bases at J, leaving 11 bases unmatched. The CDR3 DNA is TGTGCCAGCAGCCATGCCTCCGGGACAGAGGGCTACGAGCAGTACTTC. Translating gives CASSHASGTEGYEQYF.

The genes are TRBV21-1 and TRBJ1-1; no DNA check was done on the table's D call, TRBD1. TRBV21-1 has pseudogene status. The CDR3 is 18 residues long. The CDR3 sequence: CASSSRSPGHGDLEGAFF. CDR3 DNA: TGTGCCAGCAGCTCTCGATCACCGGGACATGGGGATCTTGAGGGAGCTTTCTTT.

The chain combines TRBV6-5 with TRBJ1-4; D gene ambiguous. Per the germline V gene, CDR1 is MNHEY and CDR2 is SVGAGI. V was shortened by 5 bases and J by 10 bases, with 14 bases between the two germline ends. This CDR3 has 13 amino acids. CDR3 amino acids: CASSPYREGKLFF. The CDR3 nucleotides are TGTGCCAGCAGTCCCTACCGGGAGGGAAAACTGTTTTTT.

The chain recombines TRBV29-1 with TRBJ2-3, with a possible D match to TRBD1 (5 bases). CDR1 is SQVTM and CDR2 is ANQGSEA in the germline V gene. The ends were cut back, 4 bases at V and 5 bases at J, with 25 bases in the middle. CDR3 length equals 17 residues. The CDR3 here is CSVGTPFSSGWGDTQYF. DNA of the CDR3: TGCAGCGTTGGAACTCCCTTTTCTTCAGGGTGGGGAGATACGCAGTATTTT.

V gene TRBV12-3 or TRBV12-4 combines with J gene TRBJ1-2; D gene unclear. This CDR3 comprises 12 residues. Trimming shortened V by 1 base and J by 8 bases, and 8 bases separated the two germline ends. The CDR3 protein is CASSLGLDGYTF. The DNA of the CDR3 is TGTGCCAGCAGTTTAGGGCTAGACGGCTACACCTTC.

V and J are TRBV5-1 and TRBJ2-1; TRBD2 is a possible D gene (6 bases). The ends were cut back, 0 bases at V and 10 bases at J, with 8 bases in the middle. Per germline, CDR1 SGHRS and CDR2 YFSETQ. The CDR3 has 12 amino acids. This CDR3 reads CASSLAAGEQFF. The CDR3 DNA follows: TGCGCCAGCAGCTTGGCCGCGGGGGAGCAGTTCTTC.